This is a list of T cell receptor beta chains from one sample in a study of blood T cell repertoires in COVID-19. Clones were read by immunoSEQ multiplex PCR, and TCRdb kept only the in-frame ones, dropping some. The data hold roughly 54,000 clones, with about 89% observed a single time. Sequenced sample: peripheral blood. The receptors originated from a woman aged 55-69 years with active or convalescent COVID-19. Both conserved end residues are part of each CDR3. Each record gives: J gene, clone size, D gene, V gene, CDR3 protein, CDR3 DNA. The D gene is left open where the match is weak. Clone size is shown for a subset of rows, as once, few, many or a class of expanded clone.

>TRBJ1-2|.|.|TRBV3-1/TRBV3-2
CASSPGDYGYTF
TGTGCCAGCAGCCCCGGGGACTATGGCTACACCTTC
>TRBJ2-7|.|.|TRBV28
CASSFRNEQYF
TGTGCCAGCAGTTTTAGAAACGAGCAGTACTTC
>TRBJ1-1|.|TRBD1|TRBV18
CASSLGTGVNTEAFF
TGTGCCAGCTCCCTTGGGACAGGGGTGAACACTGAAGCTTTCTTT
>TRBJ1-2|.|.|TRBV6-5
CASSYGEGYTF
TGTGCCAGCAGTTACGGAGAAGGCTACACCTTC
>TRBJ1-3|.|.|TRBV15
CATSRDPDSSGNTIYF
TGTGCCACCAGCAGAGACCCGGACAGCTCTGGAAACACCATATATTTT
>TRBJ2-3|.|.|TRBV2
CASSDGAGGTDTQYF
TGTGCCAGCAGTGATGGGGCAGGGGGCACAGATACGCAGTATTTT
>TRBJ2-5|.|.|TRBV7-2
CASSSRGKETQYF
TGTGCCAGCAGCTCGAGGGGGAAAGAGACCCAGTACTTC
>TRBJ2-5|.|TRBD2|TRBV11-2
CASSLEGGPVETQYF
TGTGCCAGCAGCTTAGAGGGAGGGCCTGTTGAGACCCAGTACTTC
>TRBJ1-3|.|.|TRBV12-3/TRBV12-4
CASSPDRGTIYF
TGTGCCAGCAGTCCAGACAGAGGCACCATATATTTT
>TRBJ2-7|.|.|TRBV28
CASSSSIHEQYF
TGTGCCAGCAGTTCTAGTATCCACGAGCAGTACTTC
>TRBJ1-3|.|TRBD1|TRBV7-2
CASSTQTGGIGNTIYF
TGTGCCAGCAGCACCCAGACAGGGGGCATTGGAAACACCATATATTTT
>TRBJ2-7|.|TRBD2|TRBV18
CASSPLSGGSSYEQYF
TGTGCCAGCTCACCATTAAGCGGGGGGTCCTCCTACGAGCAGTACTTC
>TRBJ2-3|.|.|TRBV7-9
CASSLVQSTDTQYF
TGTGCCAGCAGCTTAGTACAGAGCACAGATACGCAGTATTTT
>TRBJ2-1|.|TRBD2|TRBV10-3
CAIKPGLADSPTGNEQFF
TGTGCCATCAAACCGGGACTAGCGGATTCTCCCACTGGGAATGAGCAGTTCTTC
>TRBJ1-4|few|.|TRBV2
CASKLSGGEEKLFF
TGTGCCAGCAAACTGTCGGGAGGAGAAGAAAAACTGTTTTTT
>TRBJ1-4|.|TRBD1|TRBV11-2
CASSLEGTGFVGKLFF
TGTGCCAGCAGCTTAGAGGGGACAGGGTTTGTTGGAAAACTGTTTTTT
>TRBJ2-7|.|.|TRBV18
CASSPPGSHEQYF
TGTGCCAGCTCCCCCCCAGGGTCCCACGAGCAGTACTTC
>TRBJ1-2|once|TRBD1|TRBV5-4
CASSPTGSENYGYTF
TGTGCCAGCAGCCCGACAGGGTCGGAAAACTATGGCTACACCTTC
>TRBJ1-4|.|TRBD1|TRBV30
CAWSQGATNEKLFF
TGTGCCTGGAGTCAGGGGGCGACTAATGAAAAACTGTTTTTT
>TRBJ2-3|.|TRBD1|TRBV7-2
CASSLTFLGQSSTDTQYF
TGTGCCAGCAGCTTAACGTTTTTGGGACAGTCAAGCACAGATACGCAGTATTTT
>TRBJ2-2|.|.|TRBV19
CASTEGVTNTGELFF
TGTGCCAGTACCGAAGGGGTTACGAACACCGGGGAGCTGTTTTTT
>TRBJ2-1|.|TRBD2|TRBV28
CASTLQLGLAVEDEQFF
TGTGCCAGCACGCTACAGTTAGGACTAGCGGTTGAAGATGAGCAGTTCTTC
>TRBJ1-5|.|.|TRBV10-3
CATSRGNNQPQHF
TGTGCCACGAGCCGGGGGAATAATCAGCCCCAGCATTTT
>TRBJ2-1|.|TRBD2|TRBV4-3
CASSPRLAGGPNEQFF
TGCGCCAGCAGCCCACGACTAGCGGGAGGGCCGAATGAGCAGTTCTTC
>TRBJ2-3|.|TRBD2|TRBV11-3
CASSPGLAGGTDTQYF
TGTGCCAGCAGCCCGGGACTAGCGGGCGGGACAGATACGCAGTATTTT
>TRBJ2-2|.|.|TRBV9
CASSVVHYTGELFF
TGTGCCAGCAGCGTAGTACATTACACCGGGGAGCTGTTTTTT
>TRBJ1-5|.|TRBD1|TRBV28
CASSLGGQDQPQHF
TGTGCCAGCAGTTTAGGGGGACAGGATCAGCCCCAGCATTTT
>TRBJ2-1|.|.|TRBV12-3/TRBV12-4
CASSLLGDEQFF
TGTGCCAGCAGTTTATTAGGAGATGAGCAGTTCTTC
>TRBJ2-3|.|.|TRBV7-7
CASSPGGGADTQYF
TGTGCCAGCAGCCCCGGCGGCGGAGCAGATACGCAGTATTTT
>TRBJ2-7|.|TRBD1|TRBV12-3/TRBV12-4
CASSSTDRAEQYF
TGTGCCAGCAGCTCAACTGACAGGGCCGAGCAGTACTTC
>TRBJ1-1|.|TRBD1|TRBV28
CASSQPRQGRPEAFF
TGTGCCAGCAGCCAACCCAGACAGGGGAGACCTGAAGCTTTCTTT
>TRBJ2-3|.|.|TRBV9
CASSVGGASTDTQYF
TGTGCCAGCAGCGTAGGCGGTGCTAGCACAGATACGCAGTATTTT
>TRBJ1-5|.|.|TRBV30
CAWSATGQPQHF
TGTGCCTGGAGTGCAACAGGTCAGCCCCAGCATTTT
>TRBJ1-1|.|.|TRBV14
CASSQDLGSMNTEAFF
TGTGCCAGCAGCCAAGATTTGGGCAGCATGAACACTGAAGCTTTCTTT
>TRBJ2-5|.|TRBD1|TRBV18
CASSPLGTAELGTQYF
TGTGCCAGCTCACCTCTTGGGACAGCTGAACTCGGGACCCAGTACTTC
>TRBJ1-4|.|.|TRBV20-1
CSCNRYEKLFF
TGCAGTTGTAACAGATATGAAAAACTGTTTTTT
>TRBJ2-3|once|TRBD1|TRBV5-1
CASSSPGTGAPIAYTDTQYF
TGCGCCAGCAGCTCGCCCGGGACAGGGGCCCCCATCGCCTACACAGATACGCAGTATTTT
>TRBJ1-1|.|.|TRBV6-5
CASRADMQTEAFF
TGTGCCAGCAGGGCCGACATGCAAACTGAAGCTTTCTTT
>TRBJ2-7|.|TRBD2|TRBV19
CASSIALAAYEQYF
TGTGCCAGTAGTATAGCCCTAGCGGCCTACGAGCAGTACTTC
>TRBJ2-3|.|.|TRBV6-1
CASSERGPTDTQYF
TGTGCCAGCAGTGAGCGGGGCCCTACAGATACGCAGTATTTT
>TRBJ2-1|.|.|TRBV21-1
CASSTTGTEQFF
TGTGCCAGCAGCACGACAGGGACAGAGCAGTTCTTC
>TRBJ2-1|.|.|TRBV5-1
CASTLGGPEQFF
TGCGCCAGCACGCTCGGGGGACCTGAGCAGTTCTTC
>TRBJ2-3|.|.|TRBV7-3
CASSLPTDTQYF
TGTGCCAGCAGCCTTCCCACAGATACGCAGTATTTT
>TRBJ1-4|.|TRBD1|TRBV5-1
CASSAGGQGGEKLFF
TGCGCCAGCAGCGCCGGGGGACAGGGTGGTGAAAAACTGTTTTTT
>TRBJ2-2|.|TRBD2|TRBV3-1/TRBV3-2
CASRPGLAANTGELFF
TGTGCCAGCAGACCGGGACTAGCGGCGAACACCGGGGAGCTGTTTTTT
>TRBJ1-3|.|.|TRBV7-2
CASSLRSSSGNTIYF
TGTGCCAGCAGCTTACGGAGCTCCTCTGGAAACACCATATATTTT
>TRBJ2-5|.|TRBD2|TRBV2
CASGRDFQEIQYF
TGTGCCAGCGGGAGGGACTTTCAAGAGATCCAGTACTTC
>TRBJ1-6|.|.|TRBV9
CASSLNRDPPLHF
TGTGCCAGCAGCCTAAACAGGGACCCACCCCTCCACTTT
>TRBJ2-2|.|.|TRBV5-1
CASSLAGQQTRANTGELFF
TGCGCCAGCAGCTTGGCCGGACAGCAAACAAGGGCTAACACCGGGGAGCTGTTTTTT
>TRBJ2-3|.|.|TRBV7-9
CASSQGDFNTQYF
TGTGCCAGCAGCCAGGGGGACTTTAATACGCAGTATTTT
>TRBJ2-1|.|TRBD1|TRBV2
CASSATGTASFNEQFF
TGTGCCAGCAGTGCCACCGGGACAGCAAGTTTCAATGAGCAGTTCTTC
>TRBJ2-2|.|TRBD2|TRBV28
CASTLGLAGGLTGELFF
TGTGCCAGCACCTTGGGGCTAGCGGGAGGGCTAACCGGGGAGCTGTTTTTT
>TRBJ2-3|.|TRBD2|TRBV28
CASRGSGGATRPTDTQYF
TGTGCCAGCAGAGGTAGCGGGGGAGCTACCAGGCCCACAGATACGCAGTATTTT
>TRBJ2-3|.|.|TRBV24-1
CATSAYGVEDTQYF
TGTGCCACCAGTGCATACGGGGTGGAGGATACGCAGTATTTT
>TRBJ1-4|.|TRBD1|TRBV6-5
CASSLLDRVKLFF
TGTGCCAGCAGTCTCCTAGACAGGGTGAAACTGTTTTTT
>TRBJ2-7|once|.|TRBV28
CASRKSGTYEQYF
TGTGCCAGCCGGAAGTCCGGGACCTACGAGCAGTACTTC
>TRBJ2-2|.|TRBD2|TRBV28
CASSFAGGAGELFF
TGTGCCAGCAGTTTCGCGGGAGGCGCCGGGGAGCTGTTTTTT
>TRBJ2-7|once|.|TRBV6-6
CASSYLAGGYEQYF
TGTGCCAGCAGTTATCTGGCCGGGGGCTACGAGCAGTACTTC